Listed below are T cell receptor beta chains from one sample, sequenced in a study of technical replicates of blood from a handful of donors. Assay: immunoSEQ multiplex PCR; the TCRdb copy retains only in-frame clones and omits some. The table includes some 75,000 clones, 90% to 97% detected once. Sequencing input: T cells isolated from PBMCs. All receptors derive from a human donor in good health. The CDR3 runs from the conserved cysteine through the conserved F or W. Fields, in order: D gene, clone size, V gene, J gene, CDR3 DNA, CDR3 protein. A D gene is named only where the DNA matches it firmly. The listing skips clone size in some rows; elsewhere it reads once, few, many or a size class.

d_gene: .
abundance: .
v_gene: TRBV7-9
j_gene: TRBJ2-7
CDR3nt: TGTGCCAGCAAACCATCCGGGACTTACGAGCAGTACTTC
CDR3aa: CASKPSGTYEQYF

d_gene: .
abundance: .
v_gene: TRBV11-3
j_gene: TRBJ2-1
CDR3nt: TGTGCCAGCAGCTTAGGACTGAAGCCCGGAAGAGAGCAGTTCTTC
CDR3aa: CASSLGLKPGREQFF

d_gene: .
abundance: once
v_gene: TRBV10-3
j_gene: TRBJ1-2
CDR3nt: TGTGCCATCAGTGAGTCGGGAGGGAGGGGCTACACCTTC
CDR3aa: CAISESGGRGYTF

d_gene: TRBD1
abundance: .
v_gene: TRBV6-5
j_gene: TRBJ2-7
CDR3nt: TGTGCCAGCAGCAGGGACAGACACTACGAGCAGTACTTC
CDR3aa: CASSRDRHYEQYF

d_gene: TRBD1
abundance: .
v_gene: TRBV18
j_gene: TRBJ2-7
CDR3nt: TGTGCCAGCTCACCGACCGCAGGGGGCGAGCAGTACTTC
CDR3aa: CASSPTAGGEQYF

d_gene: TRBD1
abundance: .
v_gene: TRBV6-1
j_gene: TRBJ2-6
CDR3nt: TGTGCCAGCAGTGCCGGACAGGTAGTGGCTGGGGCCAACGTCCTGACTTTC
CDR3aa: CASSAGQVVAGANVLTF

d_gene: TRBD2
abundance: .
v_gene: TRBV28
j_gene: TRBJ2-7
CDR3nt: TGTGCCAGCACCCGGGGAGGGAGGAGCTCCTACGAGCAGTACTTC
CDR3aa: CASTRGGRSSYEQYF

d_gene: .
abundance: .
v_gene: TRBV5-1
j_gene: TRBJ2-4
CDR3nt: TGCGCCAGCAGCTTGGATGCAGGGGTGAAAAACATTCAGTACTTC
CDR3aa: CASSLDAGVKNIQYF

d_gene: .
abundance: .
v_gene: TRBV19
j_gene: TRBJ2-7
CDR3nt: TGTGCCAGTAGCTCTCTAGGGACTGTCTACGAGCAGTACTTC
CDR3aa: CASSSLGTVYEQYF

d_gene: .
abundance: .
v_gene: TRBV28
j_gene: TRBJ1-3
CDR3nt: TGTGCCAGCAGACTTATAGAGTCTGGAAACACCATATATTTT
CDR3aa: CASRLIESGNTIYF

d_gene: .
abundance: .
v_gene: TRBV6-5
j_gene: TRBJ1-1
CDR3nt: TGTGCCAGCGGGACATTGAACACTGAAGCTTTCTTT
CDR3aa: CASGTLNTEAFF

d_gene: .
abundance: .
v_gene: TRBV27
j_gene: TRBJ2-7
CDR3nt: TGTGCCAGCAATGGTTTCGGGTTTCGGGGGTTCTACGAGCAGTACTTC
CDR3aa: CASNGFGFRGFYEQYF

d_gene: .
abundance: few
v_gene: TRBV11-1
j_gene: TRBJ2-2
CDR3nt: TGTGCCAGCAGCTTAGTAATGGGACAGAACACCGGGGAGCTGTTTTTT
CDR3aa: CASSLVMGQNTGELFF

d_gene: TRBD1
abundance: .
v_gene: TRBV19
j_gene: TRBJ1-1
CDR3nt: TGTGCCAGTAGGACAGGGGCCTTCTACACTGAAGCTTTCTTT
CDR3aa: CASRTGAFYTEAFF

d_gene: TRBD1
abundance: few
v_gene: TRBV5-4
j_gene: TRBJ1-1
CDR3nt: TGTGCCAGCAGCTGGGACAGGGTAACTGAAGCTTTCTTT
CDR3aa: CASSWDRVTEAFF

d_gene: .
abundance: .
v_gene: TRBV5-1
j_gene: TRBJ2-1
CDR3nt: TGCGCCAGCAGCTTGGCACTAGTGGCCGCAGAGGACGAGCAGTTCTTC
CDR3aa: CASSLALVAAEDEQFF

d_gene: .
abundance: .
v_gene: TRBV13
j_gene: TRBJ1-3
CDR3nt: TGTGCCAGCAGCTTCCTAACCGGAAACACCATATATTTT
CDR3aa: CASSFLTGNTIYF

d_gene: .
abundance: .
v_gene: TRBV27
j_gene: TRBJ2-7
CDR3nt: TGTGCCAGCAGTTCAGGACCGGGACAAGGGAACTACGAGCAGTACTTC
CDR3aa: CASSSGPGQGNYEQYF

d_gene: TRBD2
abundance: .
v_gene: TRBV11-3
j_gene: TRBJ2-3
CDR3nt: TGTGCCAGCAGCATCGGGACTAGCGGGTTTCCTAGCACAGATACGCAGTATTTT
CDR3aa: CASSIGTSGFPSTDTQYF

d_gene: .
abundance: once
v_gene: TRBV5-1
j_gene: TRBJ2-3
CDR3nt: TGCGCCAGCAGCCTCTTCTTCTCTAGCACAGATACGCAGTATTTT
CDR3aa: CASSLFFSSTDTQYF

d_gene: .
abundance: .
v_gene: TRBV7-8
j_gene: TRBJ1-1
CDR3nt: TGTGCCAGTTCGAGCAACACTGAAGCTTTCTTT
CDR3aa: CASSSNTEAFF

d_gene: .
abundance: .
v_gene: TRBV11-3
j_gene: TRBJ1-3
CDR3nt: TGTGCCAGCAGCCCCTCGGCGGCGGGAAACACCATATATTTT
CDR3aa: CASSPSAAGNTIYF

d_gene: TRBD1
abundance: .
v_gene: TRBV9
j_gene: TRBJ2-1
CDR3nt: TGTGCCAGCAGCGAATCCGGGACAGGGGGCGGGAATGAGCAGTTCTTC
CDR3aa: CASSESGTGGGNEQFF

d_gene: TRBD1
abundance: once
v_gene: TRBV29-1
j_gene: TRBJ2-1
CDR3nt: TGCAGCGTAGGGACAGGGAGGGACAATGAGCAGTTCTTC
CDR3aa: CSVGTGRDNEQFF

d_gene: .
abundance: few
v_gene: TRBV5-1
j_gene: TRBJ1-1
CDR3nt: TGCGCCAGCAGCTTGGGTCAGGGAGGATACTCTGAAGCTTTCTTT
CDR3aa: CASSLGQGGYSEAFF

d_gene: TRBD2
abundance: .
v_gene: TRBV6-5
j_gene: TRBJ2-2
CDR3nt: TGTGCCAGCAGTTACTCCCTAGCGGGAGGCGGGGAGCTGTTTTTT
CDR3aa: CASSYSLAGGGELFF

d_gene: TRBD1
abundance: once
v_gene: TRBV7-9
j_gene: TRBJ2-1
CDR3nt: TGTGCCAGCAGCTATACTCAGGGGGACTACAATGAGCAGTTCTTC
CDR3aa: CASSYTQGDYNEQFF

d_gene: .
abundance: .
v_gene: TRBV9
j_gene: TRBJ1-3
CDR3nt: TGTGCCAGCAGCTCTCCCAGACAAGACTCTGGAAACACCATATATTTT
CDR3aa: CASSSPRQDSGNTIYF

d_gene: TRBD1
abundance: .
v_gene: TRBV5-1
j_gene: TRBJ1-2
CDR3nt: TGCGCCAGCAGCTCCGGGACAGGGGATTATAGCTACTATGGCTACACCTTC
CDR3aa: CASSSGTGDYSYYGYTF

d_gene: TRBD2
abundance: .
v_gene: TRBV30
j_gene: TRBJ2-5
CDR3nt: TGTGCCTGGAACCCGGGGGGGGAGACCCAGTACTTC
CDR3aa: CAWNPGGETQYF

d_gene: .
abundance: .
v_gene: TRBV7-9
j_gene: TRBJ1-2
CDR3nt: TGTGCCAGCTGCCCCGACGGAGGGCTAAACTATGGCTACACCTTC
CDR3aa: CASCPDGGLNYGYTF

d_gene: .
abundance: once
v_gene: TRBV29-1
j_gene: TRBJ1-5
CDR3nt: TGCAGCGTTGTATCGGGGAACAATCAGCCCCAGCATTTT
CDR3aa: CSVVSGNNQPQHF

d_gene: TRBD2
abundance: .
v_gene: TRBV9
j_gene: TRBJ2-1
CDR3nt: TGTGCCAGCAGCCCTGTTTATCAGGACTTCATGACTAGCGGGAAAAGAAGTGAGCAGTTCTTC
CDR3aa: CASSPVYQDFMTSGKRSEQFF

d_gene: TRBD2
abundance: .
v_gene: TRBV6-4
j_gene: TRBJ2-2
CDR3nt: TGTGCCAGCAGTGGGACTAGCACCGGGGAGCTGTTTTTT
CDR3aa: CASSGTSTGELFF

d_gene: .
abundance: .
v_gene: TRBV15
j_gene: TRBJ1-2
CDR3nt: TGTGCCACCAGCAGAGATCCGCGGATAGACTATGGCTACACCTTC
CDR3aa: CATSRDPRIDYGYTF

d_gene: TRBD2
abundance: .
v_gene: TRBV7-9
j_gene: TRBJ2-6
CDR3nt: TGTGCCAGCAGCTTGGGATTGGGGGAGGGTAGCTCTGGGGCCAACGTCCTGACTTTC
CDR3aa: CASSLGLGEGSSGANVLTF

d_gene: TRBD1
abundance: .
v_gene: TRBV4-2
j_gene: TRBJ1-2
CDR3nt: TGTGCCAGCAGCCAAGATCTCAGACAGGGTTATGGCTACACCTTC
CDR3aa: CASSQDLRQGYGYTF

d_gene: .
abundance: .
v_gene: TRBV11-2
j_gene: TRBJ2-1
CDR3nt: TGTGCCAGCAGCTTAATGGAGAGCTCCTACAATGAGCAGTTCTTC
CDR3aa: CASSLMESSYNEQFF

d_gene: TRBD1
abundance: .
v_gene: TRBV4-1
j_gene: TRBJ1-5
CDR3nt: TGCGCCAGCAGCCAAGCTGGGACAGGGGAAGTGGGGGGCAATCAGCCCCAGCATTTT
CDR3aa: CASSQAGTGEVGGNQPQHF

d_gene: .
abundance: .
v_gene: TRBV29-1
j_gene: TRBJ1-3
CDR3nt: TGCAGCGTTGAGGACACTAATCTAAACACCATATATTTT
CDR3aa: CSVEDTNLNTIYF

d_gene: .
abundance: .
v_gene: TRBV19
j_gene: TRBJ1-2
CDR3nt: TGTGCCAGTATCAAGAAGGCAGGGACAAACTATGGCTACACCTTC
CDR3aa: CASIKKAGTNYGYTF

d_gene: .
abundance: .
v_gene: TRBV10-3
j_gene: TRBJ2-2
CDR3nt: TGTGCCATCAGTACGGACATTAAAGGAAGGGAGCTGTTTTTT
CDR3aa: CAISTDIKGRELFF

d_gene: .
abundance: .
v_gene: TRBV10-2
j_gene: TRBJ1-5
CDR3nt: TGCGCCAGCAGTGAAAGCAGCAATCAGCCCCAGCATTTT
CDR3aa: CASSESSNQPQHF

d_gene: .
abundance: .
v_gene: TRBV27
j_gene: TRBJ2-1
CDR3nt: TGTGCCAGCAGTTTAGGACAGATTAATGAGCAGTTCTTC
CDR3aa: CASSLGQINEQFF

d_gene: .
abundance: .
v_gene: TRBV11-3
j_gene: TRBJ2-5
CDR3nt: TGTGCCAGCAGCCCCGGGGAGACCCAGTACTTC
CDR3aa: CASSPGETQYF

d_gene: .
abundance: .
v_gene: TRBV5-1
j_gene: TRBJ2-7
CDR3nt: TGCGCCAGCAGCTTGACAGGGTCCGAGCAGTACTTC
CDR3aa: CASSLTGSEQYF

d_gene: .
abundance: .
v_gene: TRBV5-1
j_gene: TRBJ2-1
CDR3nt: TGCGCCAGCAGCGGGGGACTGTCCTCCAATGAGCAGTTCTTC
CDR3aa: CASSGGLSSNEQFF

d_gene: .
abundance: .
v_gene: TRBV27
j_gene: TRBJ1-1
CDR3nt: TGTGCCAGCAGTTTATTAGGGGATCTGGACACTGAAGCTTTCTTT
CDR3aa: CASSLLGDLDTEAFF

d_gene: .
abundance: .
v_gene: TRBV28
j_gene: TRBJ1-1
CDR3nt: TGTGCCAGCAGACAGGGATTCGGAAACACTGAAGCTTTCTTT
CDR3aa: CASRQGFGNTEAFF

d_gene: TRBD2
abundance: .
v_gene: TRBV7-2
j_gene: TRBJ2-3
CDR3nt: TGTGCCAGCAGCTTAGGACTAGCGGGATACACAGATACGCAGTATTTT
CDR3aa: CASSLGLAGYTDTQYF

d_gene: .
abundance: .
v_gene: TRBV5-1
j_gene: TRBJ2-2
CDR3nt: TGCGCCAGCAGCTTGGGTTCCTATAACACCGGGGAGCTGTTTTTT
CDR3aa: CASSLGSYNTGELFF

d_gene: .
abundance: .
v_gene: TRBV19
j_gene: TRBJ1-2
CDR3nt: TGTGCCAGTAGTAATGTGCTCAGGGATCCTGTTGGCTACACCTTC
CDR3aa: CASSNVLRDPVGYTF

d_gene: .
abundance: .
v_gene: TRBV6-6
j_gene: TRBJ2-3
CDR3nt: TGTGCCAGCAGCCTTCTAGCGAGCACAGATACGCAGTATTTT
CDR3aa: CASSLLASTDTQYF

d_gene: TRBD2
abundance: once
v_gene: TRBV4-1
j_gene: TRBJ2-2
CDR3nt: TGCGCCAGCAGCCAAGAAATAGCGGGCCTAATCGGGGAGCTGTTTTTT
CDR3aa: CASSQEIAGLIGELFF

d_gene: .
abundance: .
v_gene: TRBV6-5
j_gene: TRBJ1-2
CDR3nt: TGTGCCAGCAGTTACTCCCCCAATTATGGCTACACCTTC
CDR3aa: CASSYSPNYGYTF

d_gene: .
abundance: .
v_gene: TRBV7-8
j_gene: TRBJ2-2
CDR3nt: TGTGCCAGCAGGCCAGGGTACGCCGGGGAGCTGTTTTTT
CDR3aa: CASRPGYAGELFF

d_gene: TRBD1
abundance: .
v_gene: TRBV7-3
j_gene: TRBJ1-1
CDR3nt: TGTGCCAGCAGCTCGAGGGGGCGGTTAAGCACTGAAGCTTTCTTT
CDR3aa: CASSSRGRLSTEAFF

d_gene: TRBD2
abundance: once
v_gene: TRBV6-1
j_gene: TRBJ2-3
CDR3nt: TGTGCCAGCAGGCCGGGACTAGCAGTCTCAGATACGCAGTATTTT
CDR3aa: CASRPGLAVSDTQYF

d_gene: .
abundance: .
v_gene: TRBV9
j_gene: TRBJ1-2
CDR3nt: TGTGCCAGCAGCGTGAGGACGGACTTCTATGGCTACACCTTC
CDR3aa: CASSVRTDFYGYTF

d_gene: .
abundance: .
v_gene: TRBV7-9
j_gene: TRBJ2-3
CDR3nt: TGTGCCAGCAGCCCTAGTCCGGCTAGTGTCGATACGCAGTATTTT
CDR3aa: CASSPSPASVDTQYF